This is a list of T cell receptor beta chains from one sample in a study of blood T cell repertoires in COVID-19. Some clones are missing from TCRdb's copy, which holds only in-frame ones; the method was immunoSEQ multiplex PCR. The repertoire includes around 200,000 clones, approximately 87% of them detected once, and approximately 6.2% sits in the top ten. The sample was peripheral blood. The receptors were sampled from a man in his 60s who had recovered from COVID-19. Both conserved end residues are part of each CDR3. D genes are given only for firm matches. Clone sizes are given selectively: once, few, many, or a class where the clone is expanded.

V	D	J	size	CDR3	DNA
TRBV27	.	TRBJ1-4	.	CASSSYESGATNEKLFF	TGTGCCAGCAGTTCCTACGAGTCAGGGGCGACTAATGAAAAACTGTTTTTT
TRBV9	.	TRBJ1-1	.	CASSVATGRAFF	TGTGCCAGCAGCGTAGCTACAGGGCGAGCTTTCTTT
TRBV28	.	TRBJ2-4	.	CASSFGQRNIQYF	TGTGCCAGCAGTTTTGGGCAACGAAACATTCAGTACTTC
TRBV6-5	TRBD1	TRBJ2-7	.	CASRLYGQGAYEQYF	TGTGCCAGCAGACTATACGGACAGGGTGCGTACGAGCAGTACTTC
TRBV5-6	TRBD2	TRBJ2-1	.	CASSPGLAGDEQFF	TGTGCCAGCAGCCCCGGACTAGCGGGAGATGAGCAGTTCTTC
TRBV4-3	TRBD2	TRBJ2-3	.	CASSQEWGGSTDTQYF	TGCGCCAGCAGCCAAGAATGGGGGGGGAGCACAGATACGCAGTATTTT
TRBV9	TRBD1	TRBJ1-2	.	CASSVEGTGLRGYTF	TGTGCCAGCAGCGTAGAGGGGACAGGGCTTCGAGGCTACACCTTC
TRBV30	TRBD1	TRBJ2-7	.	CAWSTRQGLIHEQYF	TGTGCCTGGAGTACCCGACAGGGGTTAATCCACGAGCAGTACTTC
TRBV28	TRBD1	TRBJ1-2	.	CASSQQGGDYGYTF	TGTGCCAGCAGTCAACAGGGGGGCGACTATGGCTACACCTTC
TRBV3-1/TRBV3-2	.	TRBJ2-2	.	CASSSSSDLRAGELFF	TGTGCCAGCAGCTCATCTTCTGACTTAAGAGCTGGGGAGCTGTTTTTT
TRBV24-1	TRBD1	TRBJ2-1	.	CATSDLIPGQGFSNEQFF	TGTGCCACCAGTGATTTGATCCCCGGACAGGGTTTTTCCAATGAGCAGTTCTTC
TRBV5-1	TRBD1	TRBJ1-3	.	CASSLEQGAVGGNTIYF	TGCGCCAGCAGCTTGGAACAGGGGGCGGTCGGTGGAAACACCATATATTTT
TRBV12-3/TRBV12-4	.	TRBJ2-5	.	CASSLSGIETQYF	TGTGCCAGCAGTTTATCGGGGATAGAGACCCAGTACTTC
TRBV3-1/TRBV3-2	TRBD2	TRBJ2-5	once	CASSRSSGQETQYF	TGTGCCAGCAGCCGCTCTAGCGGTCAAGAGACCCAGTACTTC
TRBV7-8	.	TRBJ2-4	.	CASSPDLSLAKNIQYF	TGTGCCAGCAGCCCAGATCTGTCGCTAGCCAAAAACATTCAGTACTTC
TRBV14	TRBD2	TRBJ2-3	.	CASSVGLAGTDTQYF	TGTGCCAGCAGCGTCGGACTAGCGGGTACAGATACGCAGTATTTT
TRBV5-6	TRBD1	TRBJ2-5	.	CASSPDRVETQYF	TGTGCCAGCAGCCCCGACAGGGTGGAGACCCAGTACTTC
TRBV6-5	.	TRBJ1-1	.	CASISEAPPTAFF	TGTGCCAGCATCTCCGAGGCTCCTCCGACGGCTTTCTTT
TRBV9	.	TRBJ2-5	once	CASSPRGSGEETQYF	TGTGCCAGCAGCCCAAGGGGTTCAGGGGAAGAGACCCAGTACTTC
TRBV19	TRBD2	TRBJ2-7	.	CASSPPGREGYEQYF	TGTGCCAGTAGCCCGCCAGGGCGGGAGGGCTACGAGCAGTACTTC
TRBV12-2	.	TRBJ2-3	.	CASRSRVTDTQYF	TGTGCAAGTCGCTCCAGGGTCACAGATACGCAGTATTTT
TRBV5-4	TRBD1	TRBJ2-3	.	CASSLKKRTGLMDTQYF	TGTGCCAGCAGTTTGAAGAAAAGGACAGGCCTCATGGATACGCAGTATTTT
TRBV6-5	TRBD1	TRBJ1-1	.	CASSLGGGLSEAFF	TGTGCCAGCAGCCTAGGGGGCGGATTGTCTGAAGCTTTCTTT
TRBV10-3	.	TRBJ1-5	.	CAISESRAPLQHF	TGTGCCATCAGTGAGAGCAGGGCCCCGCTCCAGCATTTT
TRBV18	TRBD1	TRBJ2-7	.	CASSPWTGYYEQYF	TGTGCCAGCTCACCGTGGACAGGCTACTACGAGCAGTACTTC
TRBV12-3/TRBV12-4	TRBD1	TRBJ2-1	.	CASRGQGLNEQFF	TGTGCCAGCAGGGGACAGGGATTGAATGAGCAGTTCTTC
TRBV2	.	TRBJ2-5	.	CASSALNSETQYF	TGTGCCAGCAGTGCCTTAAATTCGGAGACCCAGTACTTC
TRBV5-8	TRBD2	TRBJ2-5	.	CASSSGLAGETQYF	TGTGCCAGCAGCTCCGGACTAGCGGGGGAGACCCAGTACTTC
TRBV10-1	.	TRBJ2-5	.	CASSDIESADQETQYF	TGCGCCAGCAGTGATATTGAAAGCGCCGATCAAGAGACCCAGTACTTC
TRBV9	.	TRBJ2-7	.	CASSVQGPPYEQYF	TGTGCCAGCAGCGTTCAGGGTCCCCCTTACGAGCAGTACTTC
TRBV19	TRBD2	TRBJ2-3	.	CASSTRLAGSTDTQYF	TGTGCCAGTAGTACTCGACTAGCGGGTAGCACAGATACGCAGTATTTT
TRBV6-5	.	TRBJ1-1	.	CASSQTGAREAFF	TGTGCCAGCAGCCAAACCGGAGCGCGGGAAGCTTTCTTT
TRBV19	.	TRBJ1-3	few	CASSLPTVFTGNTIYF	TGTGCCAGTAGTTTACCGACAGTTTTCACTGGAAACACCATATATTTT
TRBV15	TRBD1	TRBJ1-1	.	CATSSPRTGETEAFF	TGTGCCACCAGCAGCCCGCGGACAGGGGAAACTGAAGCTTTCTTT
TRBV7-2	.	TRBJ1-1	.	CASSTQGGDTEAFF	TGTGCCAGCAGCACACAGGGAGGGGACACTGAAGCTTTCTTT
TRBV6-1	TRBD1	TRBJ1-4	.	CASSDRTGGDEKLFF	TGTGCCAGCAGTGATCGGACAGGGGGCGACGAAAAACTGTTTTTT
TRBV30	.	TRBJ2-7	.	CAWYTESYEQYF	TGTGCCTGGTATACAGAATCCTACGAGCAGTACTTC
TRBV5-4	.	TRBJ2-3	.	CASSFGGTSTDTQYF	TGTGCCAGCAGCTTCGGGGGAACTAGCACAGATACGCAGTATTTT
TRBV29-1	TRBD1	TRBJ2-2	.	CSVNRGVTGELFF	TGCAGCGTTAACAGGGGGGTGACCGGGGAGCTGTTTTTT
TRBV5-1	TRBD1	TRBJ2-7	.	CASSLGTGGSDEQYF	TGCGCCAGCAGCTTGGGTACAGGGGGCAGCGACGAGCAGTACTTC
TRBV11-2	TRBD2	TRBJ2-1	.	CASSLGLAGGGEQFF	TGTGCCAGCAGCCTGGGACTAGCGGGGGGTGGGGAGCAGTTCTTC
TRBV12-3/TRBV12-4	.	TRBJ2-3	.	CASSGSGADTQYF	TGTGCCAGCAGTGGGTCGGGGGCAGATACGCAGTATTTT
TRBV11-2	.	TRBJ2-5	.	CASSLEGGQETQYF	TGTGCCAGCAGCTTAGAAGGGGGCCAAGAGACCCAGTACTTC
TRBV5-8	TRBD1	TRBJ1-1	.	CASSLPGGTLAFF	TGTGCCAGCAGCTTGCCAGGGGGTACGCTAGCTTTCTTT
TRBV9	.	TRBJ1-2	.	CASSVDIDYGYTF	TGTGCCAGCAGCGTAGATATTGACTATGGCTACACCTTC
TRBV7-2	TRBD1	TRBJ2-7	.	CASSPTPGQGAYEQYF	TGTGCCAGCAGCCCAACCCCGGGACAGGGGGCCTACGAGCAGTACTTC
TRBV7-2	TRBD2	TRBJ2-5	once	CASSLAAAGGPGKTQYF	TGTGCCAGCAGCTTGGCGGCGGCGGGGGGGCCGGGGAAGACCCAGTACTTC
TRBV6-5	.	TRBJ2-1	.	CASEGRGPLNEQFF	TGTGCCAGCGAGGGGCGGGGGCCCCTCAATGAGCAGTTCTTC
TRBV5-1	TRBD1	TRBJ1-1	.	CASSSQGANTEAFF	TGCGCCAGCAGCTCACAGGGGGCGAACACTGAAGCTTTCTTT
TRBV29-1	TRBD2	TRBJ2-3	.	CSVESGSGGDTQYF	TGCAGCGTGGAAAGCGGGAGCGGAGGAGATACGCAGTATTTT
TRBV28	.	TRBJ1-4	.	CASSFQGSTEKLFF	TGTGCCAGCAGTTTCCAGGGGAGCACTGAAAAACTGTTTTTT
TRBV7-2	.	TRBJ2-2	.	CASSLAVWGQGSTTGELFF	TGTGCCAGCAGCTTAGCAGTGTGGGGGCAGGGGAGCACCACCGGGGAGCTGTTTTTT
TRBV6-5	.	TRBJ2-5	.	CASSQAQETQYF	TGTGCCAGCAGTCAGGCTCAAGAGACCCAGTACTTC
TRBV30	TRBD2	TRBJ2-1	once	CAWIRARLADTNEQFF	TGTGCCTGGATCCGAGCCAGACTAGCGGATACTAATGAGCAGTTCTTC
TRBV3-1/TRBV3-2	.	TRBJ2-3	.	CASSPHPTGSSTDTQYF	TGTGCCAGCAGCCCGCACCCAACAGGCTCTAGCACAGATACGCAGTATTTT
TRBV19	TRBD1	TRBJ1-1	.	CASTDRVGVTEAFF	TGTGCCAGTACGGACAGGGTCGGAGTCACTGAAGCTTTCTTT
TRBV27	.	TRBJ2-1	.	CASSPLRRAPSSYNEQFF	TGTGCCAGCAGTCCCCTCCGGAGGGCGCCTAGCTCCTACAATGAGCAGTTCTTC
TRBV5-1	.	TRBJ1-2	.	CASSLDRPDYGYTF	TGCGCCAGCAGCTTAGACAGGCCCGACTATGGCTACACCTTC
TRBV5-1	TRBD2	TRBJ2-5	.	CASSLGSGRQETQYF	TGCGCCAGCAGCTTGGGTAGCGGGAGACAAGAGACCCAGTACTTC